This passage covers 27 T cell receptor beta chains from one sample sequenced in a study of T cells after yellow fever vaccination (dated by TCRdb to the late 2010s). The library was generated by 5' RACE. Sequencing relied on an Illumina HiSeq 2500. TCRdb reprocessed the public reads (quality trimming at Q25 with fastp, clone calling with MiXCR) and kept in-frame beta chains. Each record represents a unique CDR3 protein, reported with the most common genes and DNA among its rows. The sample data list roughly 310,000 distinct CDR3 sequences, and more than 8.5% of these were observed just once. The ten largest clones take up about 20% of the sample. The label giving this sample's treatment or condition can be read as: live attenuated yellow fever vaccine strain. The sequencing used PBMCs, collected on the day of the first yellow fever vaccination. These receptors originate from a man younger than 35 who received the YFV17D yellow fever vaccine.

The chain uses TRBV20-1 and TRBJ2-5, with D unresolved. The germline CDR1 and CDR2 sequences are DFQATT and SNEGSKA (reference sequence). V was trimmed by 3 bases and J by 2 bases, leaving 7 bases between them. CDR3 size: 12 residues. The CDR3 DNA reads TGCAGTGCTAGTGTGGGGCAAGAGACCCAGTACTTC. It yields the protein CSASVGQETQYF.

This clonotype was found once. This chain connects TRBV6-5 to TRBJ1-5; D remains ambiguous. This CDR3 contains 13 residues. The germline gives CDR1 MNHEY, CDR2 SVGAGI. V shed 3 bases and J shed 7 bases, with 10 bases lying between them. CDR3 DNA sequence: TGTGCCAGCAGTTATGGGGAGTGGCAGCCCCAGCATTTT. This sequence encodes CASSYGEWQPQHF.

This clonotype occurred a few times. This chain links TRBV28 with TRBJ1-5; tentative D call: TRBD1 (6 bases). Trimming took off 7 bases at V and 9 bases at J, with 16 bases between the two ends. CDR1 and CDR2 (germline): MDHEN, SYDVKM. CDR3 size: 13 residues. The CDR3 reads CASIKLQGWPQHF. The CDR3, as DNA: TGTGCCAGCATCAAATTACAGGGATGGCCCCAGCATTTT.

The CDR3 DNA reads TGTGCCAGCAGTTTCTCAGACAGGGGCAATGAGCAGTTCTTC. Translating it yields CASSFSDRGNEQFF. V gene TRBV28 combines with J gene TRBJ2-1; 8 nucleotides align to TRBD1. The CDR3 runs to 14 residues. Germline assignment: CDR1 MDHEN and CDR2 SYDVKM. The J segment lost 6 bases and the V segment lost 3 bases, leaving 4 bases of the junction unmatched.

This clonotype occurred a few times. The genes are TRBV12-3 or TRBV12-4 and TRBJ1-5, with a tentative D call TRBD1 (5 bases). The CDR3 has 17 amino acids. V was cut by 7 bases and J by 2 bases, with 21 bases left in between. The CDR3 DNA follows: TGTGCCAGCACCTTCACGGGGTGGGGCTTAGGCAATCAGCCCCAGCATTTT. As protein: CASTFTGWGLGNQPQHF.

This clonotype appeared a few times. This chain links TRBV9 with TRBJ2-1, with D uncertain. V gave up 2 bases and J gave up 0 bases, with 9 bases separating them. The germline gives CDR1 SGDLS, CDR2 YYNGEE. CDR3 length: 15 amino acids. The CDR3 protein is CASSVDPSSYNEQFF. The CDR3 bases are TGTGCCAGCAGCGTTGATCCAAGCTCCTACAATGAGCAGTTCTTC.

The sample holds a few counts of this clonotype. The chain combines TRBV4-1 with TRBJ2-2, with D possibly TRBD2 on 7 matching bases. Germline loops: CDR1 MGHRA, CDR2 YSYEKL. The V end lost 4 bases, the J end lost 4 bases, and 13 bases lay between the germline ends. CDR3 length: 15 amino acids. The CDR3 sequence is CASSLGRGGTGELFF. In nucleotides, the CDR3 is TGCGCCAGCAGCCTAGGAAGGGGGGGCACCGGGGAGCTGTTTTTT.

There are many counts of this clonotype. The DNA of the CDR3 is TGCGCCAGCAGCTTTGGAGCGGGGGGTTACAATGAGCAGTTCTTC. The encoded protein is CASSFGAGGYNEQFF. This chain uses TRBV5-1 with TRBJ2-1; 9 bases line up with TRBD2. The germline V gene encodes CDR1 SGHRS and CDR2 YFSETQ. The CDR3 consists of 15 residues. The J segment lost 4 bases and the V segment lost 2 bases, leaving 4 bases of the junction unmatched.

This clonotype was observed a handful of times. This chain connects TRBV7-3 to TRBJ1-1; D is possibly TRBD1 (5 bases). This CDR3 has 13 amino acids. V was trimmed by 6 bases and J by 5 bases, leaving 13 bases between them. Germline V gives CDR1 SGHTA, CDR2 FQGTGA. Here the CDR3 DNA reads TGTGCCAGCAGTACAGGACGGCGGACTGAAGCTTTCTTT. It translates to CASSTGRRTEAFF.

DNA for the CDR3: TGCGCCAGCAGCCAAGAACGCCCCCCCATCTGCGCCAAAAACATTCAGTACTTC. This sequence encodes CASSQERPPICAKNIQYF. The J gene is TRBJ2-4, the V gene TRBV4-3; D call uncertain. Germline V gene lookup returns CDR1 LGHNA and CDR2 YSLEER. Trimming removed 0 bases from V and 1 base from J, with 16 bases in between. The CDR3 runs 18 residues.

The V gene is TRBV20-1, the J gene TRBJ2-3, with D unclear. This CDR3 comprises 13 residues. Germline V CDR1 and CDR2: DFQATT, SNEGSKA (reference sequence). The V gene lost 2 bases and the J gene lost 5 bases, with 11 bases spanning the gap. CDR3 bases: TGCAGTGCTAGATGGCCGGGTCAAGATACGCAGTATTTT. Its translation is CSARWPGQDTQYF.

There are a few counts of this clonotype. The V call is TRBV6-5, the J call TRBJ2-5; D uncertain. The CDR3 has 16 residues. Germline V lookup: CDR1 MNHEY, CDR2 SVGAGI. Trimming removed 0 bases from V and 7 bases from J, with 18 bases in between. CDR3 nucleotide sequence: TGTGCCAGCAGTTACTCGTATGAATTAGACGGCGGGACCCAGTACTTC. It codes for CASSYSYELDGGTQYF.

The rearrangement joins TRBV7-9 to TRBJ2-7, with 7 bases aligning to TRBD1. Germline V gene data show CDR1 as SEHNR and CDR2 as FQNEAQ (reference sequence). The V gene end was trimmed by 5 bases and the J gene end by 2 bases; junction bases not matched to a gene: 6. This CDR3 has 14 residues. The CDR3 sequence is CASSNRQGAYEQYF. The CDR3 DNA follows: TGTGCCAGCAGCAATCGACAGGGCGCCTACGAGCAGTACTTC.

This clonotype was seen repeatedly, ten times or more. J is TRBJ1-2 and V is TRBV7-9, with TRBD1 matching over 10 bases. The CDR3 has 12 residues. Germline loops: CDR1 SEHNR, CDR2 FQNEAQ (reference sequence). Germline trimming cut 6 bases from V and 8 bases from J; bases unmatched to any gene: 3. In DNA, the CDR3 is TGTGCCAGCAGGGGACAGGGGCGCGGCTACACCTTC. Its protein is CASRGQGRGYTF.

This clonotype was picked up a small number of times. V usage is TRBV20-1 and J usage is TRBJ1-6, with D possibly being TRBD1 (6 bases). The CDR3 has 15 residues. Germline lookup yields CDR1 DFQATT and CDR2 SNEGSKA (reference sequence). The V gene lost 5 bases and the J gene lost 8 bases, with 19 bases spanning the gap. The chain's CDR3 is CSALGDQGLDSPLHF. For the CDR3, the DNA is TGCAGTGCTCTAGGAGACCAGGGGTTAGATTCACCCCTCCACTTT.

The J gene is TRBJ2-5, the V gene TRBV20-1; TRBD1 or TRBD2 may be the D gene (5 bases each). Germline V gene data show CDR1 as DFQATT and CDR2 as SNEGSKA (reference sequence). V gave up 6 bases and J gave up 1 base, with 15 bases separating them. CDR3 size: 14 residues. CDR3 DNA sequence: TGCAGTGCCCAATCCGGGGCCCCCCAAGAGACCCAGTACTTC. Its translation is CSAQSGAPQETQYF.

About this clonotype itself: A read error may produce the germline difference seen at one junction end. The J gene is TRBJ2-5, the V gene TRBV7-7; TRBD1 matches at 9 bases. Germline-derived CDR1 and CDR2 are SSHAT and FNYEAQ (reference sequence). The CDR3 sequence is 15 residues long. The CDR3 DNA sequence: TGTGCTAGCAGCTTAGGTGGGACAGGGCAAGAGACCCAGTACTTC. Its translation: CASSLGGTGQETQYF. The whole variable domain, filled in from reference TRBV7-7 and TRBJ2-5, reads GAGVSQSPRYKVTKRGQDVTLRCDPISSHATLYWYQQALGQGPEFLTYFNYEAQPDKSGLPSDRFSAERPEGSISTLTIQRTEQRDSAMYRCASSLGGTGQETQYFGPGTRLLVL.

This clonotype was observed a handful of times. The rearrangement joins TRBV6-5 to TRBJ2-7; perhaps TRBD1 as D (6 bases). The V end was cut by 0 bases, the J end by 4 bases, with 13 bases between. This CDR3 is built from 15 residues. Germline values: CDR1 MNHEY, CDR2 SVGAGI. The CDR3 nucleotides read TGTGCCAGCAGTTACTCGGGCAGGGGCATGTACGAGCAGTACTTC. It specifies CASSYSGRGMYEQYF.

This clonotype was recorded at least ten times. The V call is TRBV5-1, the J call TRBJ2-1; 8 bases are a match to TRBD1. Germline assignment: CDR1 SGHRS and CDR2 YFSETQ. The CDR3 is made up of 14 amino acids. After removal of 4 bases from V and 6 bases from J, the junction contained 6 bases not matched to a gene. CDR3 residues: CASSLQGQANEQFF. DNA of the CDR3: TGCGCCAGCAGCCTCCAGGGACAGGCCAATGAGCAGTTCTTC.

This chain joins TRBV6-1 and TRBJ2-1; D is possibly TRBD2 (7 bases). Germline assignment: CDR1 MNHNS and CDR2 SASEGT. This CDR3 spans 15 amino acids. V dropped 2 bases and J dropped 2 bases, with 10 bases sitting between them. Here the CDR3 reads CASSESGGTYNEQFF. CDR3 nucleotide sequence: TGTGCCAGCAGTGAATCGGGGGGCACCTACAATGAGCAGTTCTTC.

This clonotype showed up just a few times. V usage is TRBV5-1 and J usage is TRBJ2-2, with D tentatively TRBD1 (6 bases). Trimming shortened V by 0 bases and J by 3 bases, and 12 bases separated the two germline ends. From germline, CDR1 is SGHRS and CDR2 YFSETQ. The CDR3 is 16 amino acids. The CDR3 loop is CASSLDRRGDTGELFF. The CDR3 region has the DNA TGCGCCAGCAGCTTGGATCGCAGGGGCGACACCGGGGAGCTGTTTTTT.

The rearrangement joins TRBV12-3 or TRBV12-4 to TRBJ2-1; 13 positions match TRBD2. After removal of 8 bases from V and 4 bases from J, the junction contained 14 bases not matched to a gene. CDR3 length: 18 residues. CDR3 DNA sequence: TGTGCCAGCGCGGGGCGGACTAGCGGGGGCCTGTCGTACAATGAGCAGTTCTTC. As protein: CASAGRTSGGLSYNEQFF.

This clonotype was picked up a small number of times. The J gene is TRBJ1-4, the V gene TRBV7-2; no firm D call. The CDR3 is made up of 13 amino acids. The germline V gene has CDR1 SGHTA and CDR2 FQGNSA. V gave up 8 bases and J gave up 0 bases, with 7 bases separating them. Written as DNA, the CDR3 is TGTGCCAGCCAACGTGCAACTAATGAAAAACTGTTTTTT. This gives the protein CASQRATNEKLFF.

CDR3 coding DNA: TGCAGCGTTGAAGGCACTAGCGGGGGGACTTACAATGAGCAGTTCTTC. Protein: CSVEGTSGGTYNEQFF. This rearrangement joins TRBV29-1 to TRBJ2-1; 12 bases match TRBD2. The J segment lost 4 bases and the V segment lost 1 base, leaving 5 bases of the junction unmatched. The CDR3 spans 16 residues. CDR1 is SQVTM and CDR2 is ANQGSEA in the germline V gene.

This clonotype was seen more than once but under ten times. The J gene is TRBJ2-2, the V gene TRBV20-1, with a tentative D call TRBD2 (5 bases). Germline lookup yields CDR1 DFQATT and CDR2 SNEGSKA (reference sequence). Trimming took 3 bases from V and 5 from J, leaving 10 bases between them. The CDR3 sequence is 13 residues long. The CDR3 bases are TGCAGTGCTAGCGGGATCCTAACCGGGGAGCTGTTTTTT. Amino acids: CSASGILTGELFF.

This chain connects TRBV12-3 or TRBV12-4 to TRBJ2-5; 8 nucleotides agree with TRBD2. This CDR3 has 15 residues. Trimming at V came to 5 bases and at J to 1 base, leaving 6 bases not matched to a gene. CDR3 amino acids: CASSPGGGRQETQYF. The DNA for the CDR3 is TGTGCCAGCAGTCCGGGGGGGGGCCGCCAAGAGACCCAGTACTTC.

In this sample, this clonotype turned up a few times. This chain connects TRBV7-9 to TRBJ2-5; 8 positions match TRBD2. The CDR3 is 15 amino acids. The J segment lost 3 bases and the V segment lost 2 bases, leaving 5 bases of the junction unmatched. Germline CDR1 reads SEHNR; CDR2 reads FQNEAQ (reference sequence). The CDR3 DNA reads as TGTGCCAGCAGCTTAACAGCGGGGGCAGAAGAGACCCAGTACTTC. Residues: CASSLTAGAEETQYF. The full variable domain, in which reference TRBV7-9 and TRBJ2-5 provide the parts outside the CDR3, is DTGVSQNPRHKITKRGQNVTFRCDPISEHNRLYWYRQTLGQGPEFLTYFQNEAQLEKSRLLSDRFSAERPKGSFSTLEIQRTEQGDSAMYLCASSLTAGAEETQYFGPGTRLLVL.